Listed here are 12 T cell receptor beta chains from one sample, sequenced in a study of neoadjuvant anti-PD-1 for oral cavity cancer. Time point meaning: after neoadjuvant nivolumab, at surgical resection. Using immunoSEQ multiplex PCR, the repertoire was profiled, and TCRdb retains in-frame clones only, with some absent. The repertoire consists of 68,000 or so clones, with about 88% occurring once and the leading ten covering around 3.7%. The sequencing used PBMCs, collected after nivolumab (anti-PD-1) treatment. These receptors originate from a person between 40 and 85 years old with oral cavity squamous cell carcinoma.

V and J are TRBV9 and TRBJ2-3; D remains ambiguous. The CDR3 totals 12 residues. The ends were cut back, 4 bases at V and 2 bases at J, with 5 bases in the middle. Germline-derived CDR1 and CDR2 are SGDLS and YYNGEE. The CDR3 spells CASSFTTDTQYF. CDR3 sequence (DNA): TGTGCCAGCAGCTTCACCACAGATACGCAGTATTTT.

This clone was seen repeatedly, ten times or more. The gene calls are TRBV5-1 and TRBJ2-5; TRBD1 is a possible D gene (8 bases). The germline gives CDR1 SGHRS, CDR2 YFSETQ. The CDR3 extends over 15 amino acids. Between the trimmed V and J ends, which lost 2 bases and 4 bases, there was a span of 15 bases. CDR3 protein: CASSLGQGGTETQYF. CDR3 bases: TGCGCCAGCAGCTTAGGACAGGGAGGGACAGAGACCCAGTACTTC.

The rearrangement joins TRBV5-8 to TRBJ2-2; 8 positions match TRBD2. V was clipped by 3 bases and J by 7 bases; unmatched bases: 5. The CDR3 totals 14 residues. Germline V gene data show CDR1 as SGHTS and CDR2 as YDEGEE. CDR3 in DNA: TGTGCCAGCAGCTCCCCACTAGCGGTCGGGGAGCTGTTTTTT. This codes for CASSSPLAVGELFF. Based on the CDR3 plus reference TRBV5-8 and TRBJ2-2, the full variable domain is EAGVTQSPTHLIKTRGQQATLRCSPISGHTSVYWYQQALGLGLQFLLWYDEGEERNRGNFPPRFSGRQFPNYSSELNVNALELEDSALYLCASSSPLAVGELFFGEGSRLTVL.

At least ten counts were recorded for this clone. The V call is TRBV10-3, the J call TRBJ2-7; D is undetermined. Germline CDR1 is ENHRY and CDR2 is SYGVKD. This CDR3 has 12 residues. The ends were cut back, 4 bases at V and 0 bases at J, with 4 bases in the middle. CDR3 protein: CAISGGSYEQYF. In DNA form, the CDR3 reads TGTGCCATCAGTGGAGGCTCCTACGAGCAGTACTTC.

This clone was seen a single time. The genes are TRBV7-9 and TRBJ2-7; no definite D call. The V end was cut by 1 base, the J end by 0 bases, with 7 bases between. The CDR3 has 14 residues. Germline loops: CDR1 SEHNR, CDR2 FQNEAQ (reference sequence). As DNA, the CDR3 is TGTGCCAGCAGCTTAGTGTCAGACTCCTACGAGCAGTACTTC. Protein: CASSLVSDSYEQYF.

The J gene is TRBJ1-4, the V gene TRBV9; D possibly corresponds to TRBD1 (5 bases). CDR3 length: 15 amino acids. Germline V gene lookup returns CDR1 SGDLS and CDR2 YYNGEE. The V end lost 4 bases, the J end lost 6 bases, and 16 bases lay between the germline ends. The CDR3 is CASSSRGEEDEKLFF. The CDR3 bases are TGTGCCAGCAGCTCTCGGGGGGAGGAGGATGAAAAACTGTTTTTT. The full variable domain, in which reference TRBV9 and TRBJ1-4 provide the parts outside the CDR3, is DSGVTQTPKHLITATGQRVTLRCSPRSGDLSVYWYQQSLDQGLQFLIQYYNGEERAKGNILERFSAQQFPDLHSELNLSSLELGDSALYFCASSSRGEEDEKLFFGSGTQLSVL.

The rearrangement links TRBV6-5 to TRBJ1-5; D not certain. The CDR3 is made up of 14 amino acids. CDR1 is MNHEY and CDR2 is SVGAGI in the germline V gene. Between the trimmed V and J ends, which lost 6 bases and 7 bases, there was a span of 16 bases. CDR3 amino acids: CASSPDTVYQPQHF. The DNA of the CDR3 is TGTGCCAGCAGCCCCGACACGGTTTACCAGCCCCAGCATTTT.

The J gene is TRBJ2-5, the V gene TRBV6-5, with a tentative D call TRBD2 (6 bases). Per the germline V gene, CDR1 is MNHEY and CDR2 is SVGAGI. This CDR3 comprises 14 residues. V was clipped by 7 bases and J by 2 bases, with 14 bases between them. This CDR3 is CASTPGVWQETQYF. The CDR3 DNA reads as TGTGCCAGCACCCCGGGGGTCTGGCAAGAGACCCAGTACTTC.

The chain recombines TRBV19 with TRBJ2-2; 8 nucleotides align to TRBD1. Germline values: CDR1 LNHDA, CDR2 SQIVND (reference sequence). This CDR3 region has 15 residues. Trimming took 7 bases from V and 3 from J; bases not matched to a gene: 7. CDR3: CASIETGAYTGELFF. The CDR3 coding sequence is TGTGCCAGTATCGAGACAGGGGCCTACACCGGGGAGCTGTTTTTT.

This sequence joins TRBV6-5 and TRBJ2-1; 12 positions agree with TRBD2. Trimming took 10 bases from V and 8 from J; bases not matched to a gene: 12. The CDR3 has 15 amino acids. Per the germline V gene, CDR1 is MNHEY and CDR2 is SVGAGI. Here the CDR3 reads CATCTRTSGMDEQFF. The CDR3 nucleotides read TGTGCCACCTGTACTCGGACTAGCGGGATGGATGAGCAGTTCTTC.

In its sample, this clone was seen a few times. The CDR3 nucleotides are TGTGCCAGCAGTGAAGCGCTAGGGATAAGCAATCAGCCCCAGCATTTT. Protein sequence: CASSEALGISNQPQHF. The chain uses TRBV6-1 and TRBJ1-5; D remains ambiguous. The CDR3 is 16 amino acids. CDR1 is MNHNS and CDR2 is SASEGT in the germline V gene. Trimming removed 0 bases at V and 1 base at J, with 10 bases between.

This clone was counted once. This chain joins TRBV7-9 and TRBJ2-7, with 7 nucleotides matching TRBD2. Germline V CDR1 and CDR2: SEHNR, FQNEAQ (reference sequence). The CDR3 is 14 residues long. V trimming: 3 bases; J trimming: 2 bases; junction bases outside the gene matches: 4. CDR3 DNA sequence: TGTGCCAGCAGCTTCCGGGACTACACCTACGAGCAGTACTTC. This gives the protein CASSFRDYTYEQYF.